A single sample is the source of the 18 T cell receptor beta chains below, sequenced in a study of T cells of healthy individuals. TCRdb used MiXCR to reprocess the 5' RACE reads, holding one entry per CDR3 protein. The table records fewer than 70,000 distinct CDR3 sequences, approximately 14% of them present only once. These receptor sequences come from a human donor in good health.

In its sample, this clonotype was seen many times. V usage is TRBV7-9 and J usage is TRBJ2-2, with unresolved D. This CDR3 spans 12 amino acids. V was cut by 8 bases and J by 6 bases, with 10 bases left in between. Germline loops: CDR1 SEHNR, CDR2 FQNEAQ (reference sequence). The DNA of the CDR3 is TGTGCCAGCGACCCACGGGCCGGGGAGCTGTTTTTT. This encodes CASDPRAGELFF. Full variable domain (remainder filled in from reference TRBV7-9 and TRBJ2-2): DTGVSQNPRHKITKRGQNVTFRCDPISEHNRLYWYRQTLGQGPEFLTYFQNEAQLEKSRLLSDRFSAERPKGSFSTLEIQRTEQGDSAMYLCASDPRAGELFFGEGSRLTVL.

V gene TRBV19 combines with J gene TRBJ2-1; 16 bases are shared with TRBD2. The CDR3 covers 18 residues. Germline V gives CDR1 LNHDA, CDR2 SQIVND (reference sequence). Trimming cost V 3 bases and J 7 bases; bases outside gene matches: 9. The CDR3 DNA follows: TGTGCCAGTAGTATCTTTGGGACTAGCGGGAGGGCCTCAAATGAGCAGTTCTTC. This encodes CASSIFGTSGRASNEQFF.

The CDR3 DNA sequence: TGCAGTGCCGCGCCGGCCAGCGGGGGGATACCCGGGGAGCTGTTTTTT. Translated, it gives CSAAPASGGIPGELFF. The V and J genes are TRBV20-1 and TRBJ2-2; TRBD2 matches at 9 bases. The germline gives CDR1 DFQATT, CDR2 SNEGSKA (reference sequence). CDR3 length equals 16 residues. V shed 6 bases and J 6 bases; nucleotides not matched to a gene: 14.

The genes are TRBV15 and TRBJ1-1, with 10 bases matching TRBD1. CDR3 length equals 15 residues. J was trimmed by 4 bases and V by 5 bases; bases with no gene match: 7. Per the germline V gene, CDR1 is LNHNV and CDR2 is YYDKDF (reference sequence). CDR3: CATSARQGATTEAFF. DNA for the CDR3: TGTGCCACCAGCGCGCGACAGGGGGCGACCACTGAAGCTTTCTTT.

The table lists this clonotype with a few counts. The chain joins TRBV5-1 to TRBJ1-5; D is unclear. V was shortened by 2 bases and J by 9 bases, with 15 bases between the two germline ends. The CDR3 is 14 residues long. The V gene's germline CDR1 is SGHRS and CDR2 YFSETQ. CDR3 loop: CASSLDGDDTPQHF. The CDR3, as DNA: TGCGCCAGCAGCTTAGACGGCGACGACACGCCCCAGCATTTT.

This clonotype was found a few times. V gene TRBV7-2 combines with J gene TRBJ2-3, with 12 positions matching TRBD2. V was clipped by 1 base and J by 6 bases; unmatched bases: 5. This CDR3 spans 16 amino acids. CDR1 and CDR2 (germline): SGHTA, FQGNSA. CDR3 residues: CASSLGTSGARDTQYF. In DNA form, the CDR3 reads TGTGCCAGCAGCTTAGGGACTAGCGGGGCCCGGGATACGCAGTATTTT.

This clonotype appeared many times. This chain joins TRBV6-1 and TRBJ1-1, with TRBD1 as a possible D gene (6 bases). Trimming pared 2 bases from V and 7 bases from J, leaving 11 bases between. Germline CDR1 MNHNS, CDR2 SASEGT. The CDR3 is 13 residues long. CDR3 residues: CASSEPGVNEAFF. The CDR3 DNA sequence: TGTGCCAGCAGTGAACCAGGGGTAAATGAAGCTTTCTTT.

Only a few counts were recorded for this clonotype. This chain connects TRBV5-1 to TRBJ2-5, with no clear D. The germline V gene has CDR1 SGHRS and CDR2 YFSETQ. The V end lost 4 bases, the J end lost 2 bases, and 9 bases lay between the germline ends. The CDR3 is made up of 13 amino acids. CDR3 residues: CASSPRIQETQYF. CDR3 DNA: TGCGCCAGCAGCCCCCGGATTCAAGAGACCCAGTACTTC.

The chain recombines TRBV5-1 with TRBJ2-3; no definite D call. The CDR3 runs to 13 residues. Per the germline V gene, CDR1 is SGHRS and CDR2 is YFSETQ. V was trimmed by 0 bases and J by 6 bases, leaving 8 bases between them. CDR3 in amino acids: CASSLAQVDTQYF. The CDR3 bases are TGCGCCAGCAGCTTGGCCCAGGTTGATACGCAGTATTTT.

CDR3 sequence: CASSFRQGIDEQYF. The CDR3 bases are TGTGCCAGCAGTTTTCGGCAGGGCATCGACGAGCAGTACTTC. The rearrangement uses TRBV12-3 or TRBV12-4 and TRBJ2-7; TRBD1 might be the D (5 bases). The CDR3 extends over 14 amino acids. V shed 3 bases and J shed 5 bases, with 14 bases lying between them.

This clonotype was detected a few times. The chain is built from TRBV2 and TRBJ2-2; tentatively, D is TRBD2 (6 bases). CDR1 is SNHLY, CDR2 FYNNEI, per germline. The CDR3 is 14 amino acids. Between the trimmed V and J ends, which lost 5 bases and 3 bases, there was a span of 10 bases. The DNA of the CDR3 is TGTGCCAGCAGTACGGAGGGATACACCGGGGAGCTGTTTTTT. Amino acid sequence: CASSTEGYTGELFF.

This clonotype was observed a handful of times. The rearrangement uses TRBV7-8 and TRBJ2-1, with D maybe TRBD2 (6 bases). CDR1 SGHVS and CDR2 FQNEAQ come from the germline V gene. The V end lost 5 bases, the J end lost 5 bases, and 19 bases lay between the germline ends. CDR3 length equals 16 residues. CDR3 residues: CASSQKEDYGNNEQFF. Written as DNA, the CDR3 is TGTGCCAGCAGCCAGAAGGAGGACTATGGGAACAATGAGCAGTTCTTC.

V gene TRBV5-1 combines with J gene TRBJ2-6; D possibly corresponds to TRBD1 (5 bases). V was pared by 7 bases and J by 3 bases, with 8 bases between. The CDR3 sequence is 13 residues long. Germline CDR1 and CDR2: SGHRS and YFSETQ. CDR3 nucleotides: TGCGCCAGCGGAACAGGTGGGGCCAACGTCCTGACTTTC. This sequence encodes CASGTGGANVLTF.

This rearrangement joins TRBV20-1 to TRBJ2-3; TRBD2 aligns across 12 bases. With V trimmed by 1 base and J by 3 bases, 5 bases remained unmatched. Germline V lookup: CDR1 DFQATT, CDR2 SNEGSKA (reference sequence). CDR3 size: 16 residues. The CDR3 sequence: CSARASGRAFTDTQYF. Written as DNA, the CDR3 is TGCAGTGCTAGAGCTAGCGGGAGGGCCTTTACAGATACGCAGTATTTT.

In its sample, this clonotype was seen many times. This chain connects TRBV27 to TRBJ1-1, with D hard to call. Trimming took 6 bases from V and 3 from J, leaving 14 bases between them. The CDR3 loop spans 14 amino acids. The V gene's germline CDR1 is MNHEY and CDR2 SMNVEV (reference sequence). The CDR3 sequence: CASRSGVLDTEAFF. CDR3 coding DNA: TGTGCCAGCAGGAGTGGGGTTTTGGACACTGAAGCTTTCTTT.

The sample holds many counts of this clonotype. The V gene is TRBV20-1, the J gene TRBJ2-3, with TRBD2 matching over 11 bases. This CDR3 has 15 amino acids. Germline-derived CDR1 and CDR2 are DFQATT and SNEGSKA (reference sequence). The V and J ends lost 5 bases and 0 bases, in that order; junction bases with no gene match: 4. CDR3 coding DNA: TGCAGTGCTTTTTGGACTAGCGGGAGCACAGATACGCAGTATTTT. This gives the protein CSAFWTSGSTDTQYF.

This clonotype has a count of ten or more. V usage is TRBV7-2 and J usage is TRBJ2-3; 12 bases are a match to TRBD1. The trim removed 3 bases at V and 6 bases at J, leaving 7 bases unmatched. Looked up from germline, CDR1 is SGHTA and CDR2 is FQGNSA. The CDR3 has 16 residues. CDR3 nucleotides: TGTGCCAGCAGCTTCAACCTGGGACAGGGGGCGGATACGCAGTATTTT. Translated: CASSFNLGQGADTQYF.

This clonotype appeared many times. The chain combines TRBV10-3 with TRBJ2-5, with a possible D match to TRBD2 (7 bases). Between the trimmed V and J ends, which lost 7 bases and 5 bases, there was a span of 17 bases. Germline CDR1 is ENHRY and CDR2 is SYGVKD. This CDR3 region has 14 residues. CDR3 in amino acids: CAITPGRGGETQYF. CDR3 DNA: TGTGCCATCACCCCGGGCAGGGGAGGGGAGACCCAGTACTTC.